This is a list of T cell receptor beta chains from one sample in a study of blood T cell repertoires in COVID-19. The table came from immunoSEQ multiplex PCR; TCRdb's copy has only in-frame clones and leaves some out. The table shows some 56,000 clones, with around 79% occurring only once. The source material was peripheral blood. These receptors were taken from a woman aged 50 to 65 with active or convalescent COVID-19. Each CDR3 is given with its conserved first and last residue. The D gene is left open where the match is weak. The size of a clone is reported for some rows only, either as once, few or many, or as a class for expanded clones.

j_call d_call cdr3_length v_call clone_size cdr3_nt cdr3_aa
TRBJ1-5 . 15 TRBV6-1 . TGTGCCAGCAGTGAAGGAGGGCGGATCAATCAGCCCCAGCATTTT CASSEGGRINQPQHF
TRBJ2-6 . 14 TRBV5-1 few TGCGCCAGCAGCTTGAGCGCTGGGGCCAACGTCCTGACTTTC CASSLSAGANVLTF
TRBJ1-1 TRBD1 16 TRBV5-1 . TGCGCCAGCAGCCCACGACAGGGAGCGTCGAACACTGAAGCTTTCTTT CASSPRQGASNTEAFF
TRBJ2-7 TRBD2 15 TRBV10-3 . TGTGCCATCAGTGGCCGGACTAGCGGTTCCTACGAGCAGTACTTC CAISGRTSGSYEQYF
TRBJ2-7 TRBD2 17 TRBV28 . TGTGCCAGCAGTTCTCCCGGGACTAGCGGGATCTCCTACGAGCAGTACTTC CASSSPGTSGISYEQYF
TRBJ1-5 TRBD1 16 TRBV28 . TGTGCCAGCAGCCGCCAAGGGCAGGGGGCAAGCCAGCCCCAGCATTTT CASSRQGQGASQPQHF
TRBJ2-4 TRBD1 16 TRBV11-2 . TGTGCCAGCAGCCGGGACAGGGTTGTGACCAAAAACATTCAGTACTTC CASSRDRVVTKNIQYF
TRBJ2-7 TRBD2 14 TRBV2 . TGTGCCAGCGGGGTAGCGGGAGAGACCTACGAGCAGTACTTC CASGVAGETYEQYF
TRBJ1-4 TRBD1 16 TRBV19 few TGTGCCAGTAGTATAGCCCCCGGACAGGGAGGAGAAAAACTGTTTTTT CASSIAPGQGGEKLFF
TRBJ2-1 . 13 TRBV7-8 . TGTGCCAGCAGGACTCCGCGTGAGAATGAGCAGTTCTTC CASRTPRENEQFF
TRBJ2-3 . 15 TRBV9 . TGTGCCAGCAGCGTAGGCGGGACTCTTTCAGATACGCAGTATTTT CASSVGGTLSDTQYF
TRBJ2-7 TRBD1 16 TRBV5-1 . TGCGCCAGCAGCTCTGGAACATTCGGGACAGCATACGAGCAGTACTTC CASSSGTFGTAYEQYF
TRBJ1-1 TRBD1 12 TRBV6-1 . TGTGCCAGCAGTGAAGGGGACAGGGAAGCTTTCTTT CASSEGDREAFF
TRBJ2-1 . 15 TRBV11-2 . TGTGCCAGCAGCTTAGACGGTGGTAGCCGGAATGAGCAGTTCTTC CASSLDGGSRNEQFF
TRBJ2-1 . 14 TRBV10-1 . TGCGCCAGCAGTCCAGCGATTTCCTACAATGAGCAGTTCTTC CASSPAISYNEQFF
TRBJ2-5 TRBD1 15 TRBV7-2 once TGTGCCAGCCACGCGGGGACAGGGGGATGGGAGACCCAGTACTTC CASHAGTGGWETQYF
TRBJ1-2 . 13 TRBV25-1 few TGTGCCAGCAGTGAATCCAGGACTGGTGGCTACACCTTC CASSESRTGGYTF
TRBJ2-1 . 16 TRBV21-1 once TGTGCCAGCAGCAACTCCACAGGGTCCCACCCCAATGAGCAGTTCTTC CASSNSTGSHPNEQFF
TRBJ2-5 . 13 TRBV7-8 . TGTGCCAGCAGCTTATCGGGGTGGGGGCCCCAGTACTTC CASSLSGWGPQYF
TRBJ2-2 . 13 TRBV5-6 . TGTGCCAGCAGCCGCCCAGTTACCGGGGAGCTGTTTTTT CASSRPVTGELFF
TRBJ2-3 TRBD1 15 TRBV10-1 . TGCGCCAGCAGTGAAGACAGGGGGCGAGCAGATACGCAGTATTTT CASSEDRGRADTQYF
TRBJ2-7 . 14 TRBV3-1/TRBV3-2 . TGTGCCAGCAGCCAGAAAGGGGGAGTCTTTGAGCAGTACTTC CASSQKGGVFEQYF
TRBJ1-1 TRBD1 14 TRBV25-1 few TGTGCCAGCAGTGCCTGGGACAGCTTCGCTGAAGCTTTCTTT CASSAWDSFAEAFF
TRBJ2-7 TRBD2 15 TRBV5-5 medium-sized TGTGCCAGCAGCTTGGAGGTAGCGGGGAGCTACGAGCAGTACTTC CASSLEVAGSYEQYF
TRBJ1-1 . 16 TRBV5-1 once TGCGCCAGCTCCGGACCAATCGGGGGTGGGTACACTGAAGCTTTCTTT CASSGPIGGGYTEAFF
TRBJ2-1 TRBD1 15 TRBV19 once TGTGCCAGTAGTATAGTCTCCAGGGGGCGGCATGAGCAGTTCTTC CASSIVSRGRHEQFF
TRBJ2-3 TRBD2 15 TRBV28 . TGTGCCAGCAGTTTACTGGCGGGAGCAGGCGATACGCAGTATTTT CASSLLAGAGDTQYF
TRBJ2-3 . 12 TRBV3-1/TRBV3-2 . TGTGCCAGCAGCCCACAGGAAGATACGCAGTATTTT CASSPQEDTQYF
TRBJ1-5 . 16 TRBV19 . TGTGCCAGTAGTATCCCGGACAGTTCAGAGTGTCAGCCCCAGCATTTT CASSIPDSSECQPQHF
TRBJ1-6 . 14 TRBV7-9 . TGTGCCAGCAGCCCCCGACAGGATAATTCACCCCTCCACTTT CASSPRQDNSPLHF
TRBJ2-7 TRBD1 14 TRBV12-5 . TGTGCTAGTGGTTTGGGGACAGGGGTCCACGAGCAGTACTTC CASGLGTGVHEQYF
TRBJ2-5 TRBD1 14 TRBV3-1/TRBV3-2 . TGTGCCAGCAGTTACAGGGGGCTTCAAGAGACCCAGTACTTC CASSYRGLQETQYF
TRBJ2-2 . 17 TRBV18 . TGTGCCAGCTCACCAGAAGTGCTTACAGGGTCCACCGGGGAGCTGTTTTTT CASSPEVLTGSTGELFF
TRBJ2-1 TRBD2 17 TRBV5-6 once TGTGCCAGCAGCTCTATCCCGGGACTAGCGTCGTACAATGAGCAGTTCTTC CASSSIPGLASYNEQFF
TRBJ2-1 TRBD2 15 TRBV5-1 . TGCGCCAGCAGACCCGGGACTATCGCCTACAATGAGCAGTTCTTC CASRPGTIAYNEQFF
TRBJ1-4 . 14 TRBV5-5 . TGTGCCAGCAGCTTGAACCTCCGGGATGAAAAACTGTTTTTT CASSLNLRDEKLFF
TRBJ2-1 TRBD2 16 TRBV7-9 . TGTGCCAGCAGTCTCTTAGCGGGGAAGATCTACAATGAGCAGTTCTTC CASSLLAGKIYNEQFF
TRBJ1-1 TRBD1 14 TRBV5-4 . TGTGCCAGCAGCTGGGACAGGGGCAACACTGAAGCTTTCTTT CASSWDRGNTEAFF
TRBJ2-2 . 15 TRBV11-2 . TGTGCCAGCAGCTTTCCCCGCCTAGCGACCGGGGAGCTGTTTTTT CASSFPRLATGELFF